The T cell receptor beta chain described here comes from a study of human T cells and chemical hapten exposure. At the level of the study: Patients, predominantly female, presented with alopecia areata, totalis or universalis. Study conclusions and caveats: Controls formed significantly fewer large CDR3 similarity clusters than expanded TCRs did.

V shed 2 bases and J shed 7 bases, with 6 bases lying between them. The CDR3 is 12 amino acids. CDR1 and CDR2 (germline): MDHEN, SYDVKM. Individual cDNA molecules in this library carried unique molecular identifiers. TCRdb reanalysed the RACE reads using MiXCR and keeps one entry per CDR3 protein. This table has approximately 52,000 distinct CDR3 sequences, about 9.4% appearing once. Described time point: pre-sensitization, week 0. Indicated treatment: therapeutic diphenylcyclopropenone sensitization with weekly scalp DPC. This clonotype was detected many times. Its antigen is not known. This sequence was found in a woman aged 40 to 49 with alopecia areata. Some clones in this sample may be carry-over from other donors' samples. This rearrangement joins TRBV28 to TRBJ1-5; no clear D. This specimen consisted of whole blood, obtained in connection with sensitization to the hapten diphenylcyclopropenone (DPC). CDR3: CASSLAGQPQHF. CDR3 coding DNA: TGTGCCAGCAGTTTAGCTGGGCAGCCCCAGCATTTT.